There are a few counts of the clone carrying this T cell receptor (beta chain). Germline-derived CDR1 and CDR2 are MDHEN and SYDVKM. The CDR3 sequence is 14 residues long. Trimming shortened V by 6 bases and J by 0 bases, and 11 bases separated the two germline ends. Separate cDNA molecules each had unique molecular identifiers attached to them. TCRdb re-called the 5' RACE reads through MiXCR, storing one row per CDR3 protein. The sample includes roughly 100,000 distinct CDR3 sequences, about an eighth seen only once; the top ten take approximately 6%. The source of the sample is a study of early T cells in non-severe SARS-CoV-2 infection.

V is TRBV28 and J is TRBJ1-1, with D possibly being TRBD1 (6 bases). This sequence was found in an adult who was a healthcare worker with PCR-confirmed SARS-CoV-2 infection or an uninfected control (not recorded which). Specimen: whole blood. The CDR3 region is CASSGGGLNTEAFF. In DNA form, the CDR3 reads TGTGCCAGCAGCGGGGGCGGACTGAACACTGAAGCTTTCTTT.